The 21 T cell receptor beta chains listed next were all sequenced from one sample in a study of blood T cell repertoires in COVID-19. Here immunoSEQ multiplex PCR was the method, and the copy in TCRdb shows in-frame clones only, minus some. The sample lists 90,000 to 150,000 clones, over 60% occurring once. Sequences were obtained from peripheral blood. These receptors came from a woman older than 75 with acute or convalescent COVID-19.

This chain joins TRBV5-8 and TRBJ2-6, with D possibly TRBD2 on 5 matching bases. The CDR3 loop spans 16 amino acids. Trimming took off 2 bases at V and 0 bases at J, with 9 bases between the two ends. From germline, CDR1 is SGHTS and CDR2 YDEGEE. The CDR3 loop reads CASSFLLDSGANVLTF. CDR3 DNA sequence: TGTGCCAGCAGCTTCCTACTAGACTCTGGGGCCAACGTCCTGACTTTC.

Only one count was recorded for this clone. The V gene is TRBV19, the J gene TRBJ1-2; D is undetermined. V was cut by 1 base and J by 6 bases, with 12 bases left in between. The CDR3 spans 14 residues. The germline gives CDR1 LNHDA, CDR2 SQIVND (reference sequence). The CDR3 spells CASSIVSRVNGYTF. The DNA of the CDR3 is TGTGCCAGTAGTATAGTGAGCCGGGTGAATGGCTACACCTTC.

This clone was found once. The chain combines TRBV3-1 (or the pseudogene TRBV3-2) with TRBJ2-3, with TRBD1 as a possible D gene (6 bases). The CDR3 length is 16 residues. Germline CDR1 is LGHDT and CDR2 is YNNKEL (reference sequence). V lost 3 bases, J lost 5 bases, and 18 bases lay in between. The CDR3 DNA reads TGTGCCAGCAGCCAGCACAGGGCAGGGGTGAAAGATACGCAGTATTTT. Translation: CASSQHRAGVKDTQYF.

The V gene is TRBV5-1, the J gene TRBJ2-2; D is perhaps TRBD1 (5 bases). V gave up 0 bases and J gave up 4 bases, with 7 bases separating them. The V gene's germline CDR1 is SGHRS and CDR2 YFSETQ. The CDR3 has 14 residues. For the CDR3, the DNA is TGCGCCAGCAGCTTGGGACAGAGCACCGGGGAGCTGTTTTTT. Its protein product is CASSLGQSTGELFF. The full variable domain, in which reference TRBV5-1 and TRBJ2-2 provide the parts outside the CDR3, is KAGVTQTPRYLIKTRGQQVTLSCSPISGHRSVSWYQQTPGQGLQFLFEYFSETQRNKGNFPGRFSGRQFSNSRSEMNVSTLELGDSALYLCASSLGQSTGELFFGEGSRLTVL.

The chain has TRBV5-6 and TRBJ2-3; D remains unclear. This CDR3 is built from 14 residues. Trimming shortened V by 5 bases and J by 1 base, and 11 bases separated the two germline ends. Germline V gene sequence: CDR1 SGHDT, CDR2 YYEEEE. The CDR3 is CASSPNQGTDTQYF. Here the CDR3 DNA reads TGTGCCAGCAGTCCTAACCAGGGCACAGATACGCAGTATTTT. The full variable domain, completed using reference TRBV5-6 and TRBJ2-3, is DAGVTQSPTHLIKTRGQQVTLRCSPKSGHDTVSWYQQALGQGPQFIFQYYEEEERQRGNFPDRFSGHQFPNYSSELNVNALLLGDSALYLCASSPNQGTDTQYFGPGTRLTVL.

The chain has TRBV27 and TRBJ1-2; D not certain. The V end was cut by 5 bases, the J end by 6 bases, with 13 bases between. CDR1 MNHEY and CDR2 SMNVEV come from the germline V gene (reference sequence). The CDR3 is made up of 13 amino acids. CDR3 amino acids: CASSHSATDGYTF. CDR3 bases: TGTGCCAGCAGTCACTCCGCCACAGATGGCTACACCTTC.

This clone was counted between two and nine times. The chain has TRBV7-2 and TRBJ1-1, with TRBD1 as a possible D gene (5 bases). Per the germline V gene, CDR1 is SGHTA and CDR2 is FQGNSA. The V and J ends lost 5 bases and 3 bases respectively, with 16 bases between them. The CDR3 runs 15 residues. The CDR3 region has the DNA TGTGCCAGCAGCCCGGGGGGTGGGAGTCACACTGAAGCTTTCTTT. Residues: CASSPGGGSHTEAFF.

V is TRBV10-2 and J is TRBJ1-6; TRBD1 matches 7 bases. After removal of 3 bases from V and 9 bases from J, the junction contained 8 bases not matched to a gene. In germline, CDR1 is WSHSY, CDR2 SAAADI. The CDR3 is 15 amino acids. The CDR3 spells CASSERQGVSSPLHF. The CDR3 DNA follows: TGCGCCAGCAGTGAAAGGCAGGGGGTGAGTTCACCCCTCCACTTT.

In this sample, this clone turned up a few times. The chain is built from TRBV19 and TRBJ1-5; D is uncertain. In germline, CDR1 is LNHDA, CDR2 SQIVND (reference sequence). The V end lost 2 bases, the J end lost 3 bases, and 8 bases lay between the germline ends. The CDR3 covers 14 residues. CDR3 sequence reads: CASSITRYNQPQHF. In nucleotides, the CDR3 is TGTGCCAGTAGTATAACGCGGTACAATCAGCCCCAGCATTTT.

The V call is TRBV29-1, the J call TRBJ2-1, with 13 positions matching TRBD2. Trimming removed 7 bases from V and 8 bases from J; junction bases left unmatched: 8. This CDR3 comprises 14 residues. Germline V gene lookup returns CDR1 SQVTM and CDR2 ANQGSEA. The CDR3 DNA reads as TGCAGCGATCCCGGGACTAGCGGGAAGGATGAGCAGTTCTTC. Amino acids: CSDPGTSGKDEQFF.

The V call is TRBV10-2, the J call TRBJ1-6; TRBD1 agrees at 10 bases. Germline V gene data show CDR1 as WSHSY and CDR2 as SAAADI. This CDR3 spans 15 amino acids. The trim removed 6 bases at V and 7 bases at J, leaving 6 bases unmatched. CDR3 sequence reads: CASRAGTGVNSPLHF. For the CDR3, the DNA is TGCGCCAGCAGGGCCGGGACAGGGGTAAATTCACCCCTCCACTTT.

The chain is built from TRBV3-1 (or the pseudogene TRBV3-2) and TRBJ2-7; D is ambiguous. CDR1 and CDR2 from the germline V gene are LGHDT and YNNKEL (reference sequence). Trimming shortened V by 1 base and J by 4 bases, and 14 bases separated the two germline ends. This CDR3 is 15 amino acids long. The CDR3 sequence is CASSQGAVPRYEQYF. The CDR3 DNA is TGTGCCAGCAGCCAAGGGGCCGTTCCCCGGTACGAGCAGTACTTC.

The genes are TRBV5-1 and TRBJ1-1; 7 bases are shared with TRBD1. The CDR3 is 13 amino acids. Looked up from germline, CDR1 is SGHRS and CDR2 is YFSETQ. The ends lost 4 bases at V and 3 bases at J; junction bases unmatched: 3. CDR3 residues: CASSNQGDTEAFF. CDR3 bases: TGCGCCAGCAGCAATCAGGGGGACACTGAAGCTTTCTTT.

The chain is built from TRBV19 and TRBJ1-5; no definite D call. The ends were cut back, 0 bases at V and 2 bases at J, with 8 bases in the middle. The CDR3 is made up of 15 amino acids. The germline CDR1 and CDR2 sequences are LNHDA and SQIVND (reference sequence). The CDR3 reads CASSIDPFGNQPQHF. Written as DNA, the CDR3 is TGTGCCAGTAGTATAGATCCCTTTGGCAATCAGCCCCAGCATTTT.

This chain uses TRBV11-1 with TRBJ1-2; D ambiguous. In germline, CDR1 is SGHAT, CDR2 FQDESV (reference sequence). Trimming stripped 2 bases from V and 5 bases from J, with 6 bases between. The CDR3 has 12 residues. CDR3 sequence: CASSLPPYGYTF. DNA for the CDR3: TGTGCCAGCAGCTTACCTCCGTATGGCTACACCTTC.

The chain is built from TRBV11-2 and TRBJ2-3, with 8 bases identical to TRBD1. This CDR3 has 17 amino acids. Germline V CDR1 and CDR2: SGHAT, FQNNGV. J lost 3 bases, V lost 1 base, and 9 bases had no gene match. The CDR3 reads CASSLVLDRGGTDTQYF. The CDR3, as DNA: TGTGCCAGCAGCTTAGTGCTCGACAGGGGTGGAACAGATACGCAGTATTTT. Complete variable domain (other parts from reference TRBV11-2 and TRBJ2-3): EAGVAQSPRYKIIEKRQSVAFWCNPISGHATLYWYQQILGQGPKLLIQFQNNGVVDDSQLPKDRFSAERLKGVDSTLKIQPAKLEDSAVYLCASSLVLDRGGTDTQYFGPGTRLTVL.

This clone appeared a single time. The rearrangement joins TRBV10-3 to TRBJ1-2; 9 nucleotides match TRBD1. Germline loops: CDR1 ENHRY, CDR2 SYGVKD. The CDR3 has 15 residues. The V gene end was trimmed by 8 bases and the J gene end by 8 bases; junction bases not matched to a gene: 15. The CDR3 loop reads CAIETTMGQGGGYTF. Here the CDR3 DNA reads TGTGCCATCGAGACCACAATGGGACAGGGAGGCGGCTACACCTTC.

The chain employs TRBV7-2 and TRBJ2-5; the D gene is possibly TRBD1 (7 bases). Deletions cut 5 bases from V and 4 bases from J, with 17 bases between. The germline gives CDR1 SGHTA, CDR2 FQGNSA. The CDR3 runs to 15 residues. The CDR3 loop is CASSRETGSSETQYF. CDR3 sequence (DNA): TGTGCCAGCAGCCGGGAGACAGGGAGTTCAGAGACCCAGTACTTC. Combining the CDR3 with reference TRBV7-2 and TRBJ2-5 gives the whole variable domain GAGVSQSPSNKVTEKGKDVELRCDPISGHTALYWYRQSLGQGLEFLIYFQGNSAPDKSGLPSDRFSAERTGGSVSTLTIQRTQQEDSAVYLCASSRETGSSETQYFGPGTRLLVL.

The chain employs TRBV7-6 and TRBJ1-1, with 7 bases fitting TRBD1. This CDR3 comprises 16 residues. Germline V gene data show CDR1 as SGHVS and CDR2 as FNYEAQ. J was trimmed by 0 bases and V by 5 bases; bases with no gene match: 9. This CDR3 reads CASSVRRGLMNTEAFF. The CDR3 DNA reads TGTGCCAGCAGCGTACGCAGGGGGTTAATGAACACTGAAGCTTTCTTT.

This clone is a singleton in its sample. The rearrangement uses TRBV6-5 and TRBJ2-7; weak D call: TRBD1 (5 bases). This CDR3 is 15 amino acids long. V dropped 6 bases and J dropped 3 bases, with 18 bases sitting between them. Looked up from germline, CDR1 is MNHEY and CDR2 is SVGAGI. The chain's CDR3 is CASRRNLVRGYEQYF. CDR3 in DNA: TGTGCCAGCAGGCGAAATCTGGTTAGGGGCTACGAGCAGTACTTC.

The rearrangement uses TRBV5-1 and TRBJ2-1, with TRBD2 matching 12 bases. This CDR3 comprises 16 residues. V shed 2 bases, J shed 5 bases, and the junction held 5 bases outside the gene matches. Germline V CDR1 and CDR2: SGHRS, YFSETQ. CDR3 region: CASSFSTSGGDNEQFF. CDR3 bases: TGCGCCAGCAGCTTCTCGACTAGCGGGGGTGACAATGAGCAGTTCTTC.